The present T cell receptor beta chain was sequenced within a study of T cell responses to AZD1222 COVID-19 vaccine. Study-level results: No repertoire was sampled before or during the peak T cell response, only after it. Spike-spanning, vaccine-associated CD4 TCRs were dominant at 160-218 and 743-854.

This clone occurred a few times. The antigen remains undetermined. Profiling relied on immunoSEQ multiplex PCR, and the TCRdb table lists in-frame clones only, not all of them. Here the sample spans fewer than 130,000 clones, around nine tenths being singletons. Germline V gene data show CDR1 as SNHLY and CDR2 as FYNNEI. This CDR3 comprises 14 residues. The V end was cut by 3 bases, the J end by 8 bases, with 16 bases between. V gene TRBV2 combines with J gene TRBJ1-2; D remains unclear. The material sequenced was peripheral blood, taken on day 0 of AZD1222 vaccination. The source of this sequence is an adult in good health. The CDR3 loop reads CASSDYRGSRGYTF. CDR3 bases: TGTGCCAGCAGTGATTATCGGGGTTCACGAGGCTACACCTTC.